Only one count was recorded for the clone carrying this T cell receptor (beta chain). Its antigen is undetermined. Sequencing used immunoSEQ multiplex PCR; TCRdb keeps in-frame clones, though not all of them. Here the sample spans 57,000 or so clones, 90% to 97% being singletons. The entry originates in a study of cytomegalovirus exposure and HLA in healthy donors. General study points: TCR clusters originating in the first cohort tended to co-occur in the roughly 120 validation repertoires, according to a later analysis. Associated with cytomegalovirus, according to the listing, were 150 to 200 TCR beta chains.

The V and J ends lost 7 bases and 4 bases respectively, with 17 bases between them. The CDR3 is 15 amino acids. Germline-derived CDR1 and CDR2 are SGHTA and FQGNSA. This chain links TRBV7-2 with TRBJ2-1; tentative D call: TRBD2 (6 bases). This clonotype originated in a man younger than 35 in good health and CMV-seronegative. Sequenced material: PBMCs. The DNA for the CDR3 is TGTGCCAGCACCCGCTTAGCGGAACCTTACAATGAGCAGTTCTTC. Protein product: CASTRLAEPYNEQFF.